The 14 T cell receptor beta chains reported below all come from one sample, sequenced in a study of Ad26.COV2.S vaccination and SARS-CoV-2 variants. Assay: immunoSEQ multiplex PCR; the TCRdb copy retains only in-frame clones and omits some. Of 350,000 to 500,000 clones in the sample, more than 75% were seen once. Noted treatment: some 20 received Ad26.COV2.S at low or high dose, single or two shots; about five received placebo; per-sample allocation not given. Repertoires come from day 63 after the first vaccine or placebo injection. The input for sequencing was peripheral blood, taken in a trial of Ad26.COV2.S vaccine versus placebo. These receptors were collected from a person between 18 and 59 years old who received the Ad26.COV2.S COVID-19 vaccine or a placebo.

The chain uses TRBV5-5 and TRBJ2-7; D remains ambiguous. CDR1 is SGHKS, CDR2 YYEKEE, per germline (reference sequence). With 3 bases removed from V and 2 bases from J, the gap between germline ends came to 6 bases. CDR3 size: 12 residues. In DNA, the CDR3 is TGTGCCAGCAGCTGGGGTACCTACGAGCAGTACTTC. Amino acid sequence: CASSWGTYEQYF.

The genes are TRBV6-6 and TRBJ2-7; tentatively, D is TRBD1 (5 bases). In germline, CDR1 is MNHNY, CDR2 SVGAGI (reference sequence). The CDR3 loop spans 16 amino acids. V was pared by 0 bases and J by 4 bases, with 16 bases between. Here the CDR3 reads CASSYSLQGPLYEQYF. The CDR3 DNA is TGTGCCAGCAGTTACTCGCTCCAGGGTCCCCTTTACGAGCAGTACTTC.

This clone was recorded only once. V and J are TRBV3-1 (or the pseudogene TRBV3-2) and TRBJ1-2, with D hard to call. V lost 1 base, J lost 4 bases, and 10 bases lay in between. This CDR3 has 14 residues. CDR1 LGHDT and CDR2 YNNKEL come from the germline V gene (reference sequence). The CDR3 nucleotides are TGTGCCAGCAGCCAAGTTTCCGGCGTCTATGGCTACACCTTC. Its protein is CASSQVSGVYGYTF.

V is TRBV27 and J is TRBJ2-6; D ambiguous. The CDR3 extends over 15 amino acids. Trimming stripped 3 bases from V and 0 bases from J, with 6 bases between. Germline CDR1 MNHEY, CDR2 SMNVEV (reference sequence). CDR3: CASSFMYSGANVLTF. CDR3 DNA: TGTGCCAGCAGTTTCATGTACTCTGGGGCCAACGTCCTGACTTTC.

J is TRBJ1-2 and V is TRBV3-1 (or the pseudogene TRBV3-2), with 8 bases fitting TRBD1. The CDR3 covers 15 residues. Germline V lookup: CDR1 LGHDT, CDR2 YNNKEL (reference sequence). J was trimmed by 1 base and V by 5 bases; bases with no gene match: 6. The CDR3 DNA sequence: TGTGCCAGCAGCGCCCGACAGGGGCTTAACTATGGCTACACCTTC. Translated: CASSARQGLNYGYTF.

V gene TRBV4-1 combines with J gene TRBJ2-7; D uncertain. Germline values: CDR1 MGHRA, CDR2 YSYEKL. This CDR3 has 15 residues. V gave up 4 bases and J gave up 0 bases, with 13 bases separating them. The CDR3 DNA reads TGCGCCAGCAGCCGCTTGGTGGGTAGCTCCTACGAGCAGTACTTC. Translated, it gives CASSRLVGSSYEQYF.

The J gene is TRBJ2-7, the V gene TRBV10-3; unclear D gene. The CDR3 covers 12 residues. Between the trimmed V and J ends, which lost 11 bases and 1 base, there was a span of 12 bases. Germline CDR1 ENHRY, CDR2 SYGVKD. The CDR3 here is CAAGEESYEQYF. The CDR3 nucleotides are TGTGCCGCCGGCGAGGAGTCCTACGAGCAGTACTTC.

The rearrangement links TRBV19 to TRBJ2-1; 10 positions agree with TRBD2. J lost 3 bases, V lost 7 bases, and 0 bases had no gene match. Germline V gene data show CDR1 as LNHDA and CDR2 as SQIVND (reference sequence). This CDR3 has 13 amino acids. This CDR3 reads CASKRGGYNEQFF. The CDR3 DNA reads TGTGCCAGTAAGCGGGGGGGCTACAATGAGCAGTTCTTC. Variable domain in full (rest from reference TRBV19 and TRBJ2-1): DGGITQSPKYLFRKEGQNVTLSCEQNLNHDAMYWYRQDPGQGLRLIYYSQIVNDFQKGDIAEGYSVSREKKESFPLTVTSAQKNPTAFYLCASKRGGYNEQFFGPGTRLTVL.

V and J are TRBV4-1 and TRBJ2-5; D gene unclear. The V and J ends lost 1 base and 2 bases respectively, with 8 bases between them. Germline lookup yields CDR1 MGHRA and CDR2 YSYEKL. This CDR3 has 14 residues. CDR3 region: CASSQVLGQETQYF. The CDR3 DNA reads TGCGCCAGCAGCCAAGTCTTGGGACAAGAGACCCAGTACTTC.

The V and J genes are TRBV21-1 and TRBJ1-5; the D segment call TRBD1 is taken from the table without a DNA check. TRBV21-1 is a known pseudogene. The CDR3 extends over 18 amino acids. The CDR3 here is CASSKKGTPTGVKQPQHF. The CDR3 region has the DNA TGTGCCAGCAGCAAAAAGGGAACCCCGACAGGGGTAAAGCAGCCCCAGCATTTT.

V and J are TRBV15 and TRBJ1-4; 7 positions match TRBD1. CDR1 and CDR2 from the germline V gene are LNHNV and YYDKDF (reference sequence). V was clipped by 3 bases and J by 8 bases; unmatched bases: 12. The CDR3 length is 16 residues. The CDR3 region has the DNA TGTGCCACCAGCAGGGGGACAGCCGGGCAGTCGGAAAAACTGTTTTTT. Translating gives CATSRGTAGQSEKLFF.

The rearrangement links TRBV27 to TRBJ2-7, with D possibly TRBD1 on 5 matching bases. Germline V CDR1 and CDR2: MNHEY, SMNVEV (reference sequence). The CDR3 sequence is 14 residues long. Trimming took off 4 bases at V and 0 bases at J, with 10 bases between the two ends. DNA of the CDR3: TGTGCCAGCAGTTCCTCAGGGAACTCCTACGAGCAGTACTTC. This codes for CASSSSGNSYEQYF.

This CDR3 reads CASSLATGATDTQYF. The CDR3 bases are TGTGCCAGCAGCTTGGCCACGGGGGCCACAGATACGCAGTATTTT. The rearrangement links TRBV5-6 to TRBJ2-3, with D possibly called TRBD1 or TRBD2 (6 bases each). V was trimmed by 0 bases and J by 2 bases, leaving 10 bases between them. The CDR3 is 15 amino acids. The germline V gene encodes CDR1 SGHDT and CDR2 YYEEEE.

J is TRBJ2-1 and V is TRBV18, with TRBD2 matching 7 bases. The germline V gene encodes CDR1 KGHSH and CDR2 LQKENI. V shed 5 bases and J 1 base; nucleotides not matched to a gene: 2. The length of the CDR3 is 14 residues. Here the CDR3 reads CASSMGGSYNEQFF. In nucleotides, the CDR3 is TGTGCCAGCTCAATGGGGGGGTCCTACAATGAGCAGTTCTTC.